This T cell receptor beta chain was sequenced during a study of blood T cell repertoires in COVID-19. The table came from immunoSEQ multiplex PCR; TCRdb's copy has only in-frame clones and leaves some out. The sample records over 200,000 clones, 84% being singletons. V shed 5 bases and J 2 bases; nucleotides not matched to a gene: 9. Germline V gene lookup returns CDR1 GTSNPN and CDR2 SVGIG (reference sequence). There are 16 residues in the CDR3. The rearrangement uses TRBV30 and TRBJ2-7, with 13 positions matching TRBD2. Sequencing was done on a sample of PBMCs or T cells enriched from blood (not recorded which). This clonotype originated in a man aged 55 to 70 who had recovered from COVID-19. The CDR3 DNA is TGTGCCTGGGGTGGCGGGACTAGCGGGGTAACCTACGAGCAGTACTTC. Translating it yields CAWGGGTSGVTYEQYF.